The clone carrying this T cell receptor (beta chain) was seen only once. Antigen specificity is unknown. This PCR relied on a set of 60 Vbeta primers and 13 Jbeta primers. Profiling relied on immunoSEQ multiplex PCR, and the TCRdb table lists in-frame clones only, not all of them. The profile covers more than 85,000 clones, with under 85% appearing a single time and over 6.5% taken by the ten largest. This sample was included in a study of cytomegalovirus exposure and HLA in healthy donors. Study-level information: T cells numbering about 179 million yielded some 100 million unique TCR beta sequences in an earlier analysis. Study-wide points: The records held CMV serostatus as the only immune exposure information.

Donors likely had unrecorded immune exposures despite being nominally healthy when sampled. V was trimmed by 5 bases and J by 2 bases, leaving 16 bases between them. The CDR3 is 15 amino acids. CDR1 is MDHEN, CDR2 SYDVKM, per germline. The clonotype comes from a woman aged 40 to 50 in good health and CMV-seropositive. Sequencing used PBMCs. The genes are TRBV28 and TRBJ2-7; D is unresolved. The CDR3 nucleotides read TGTGCCAGCAGTGGGCCAAACACCCCTACCTACGAGCAGTACTTC. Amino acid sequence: CASSGPNTPTYEQYF.